This entry describes one T cell receptor (beta chain). This record belongs to a study of blood T cell repertoires in COVID-19. Clones were read by immunoSEQ multiplex PCR, and TCRdb kept only the in-frame ones, dropping some. The sample has fewer than 350,000 clones; around 90% are singletons. Participant age was roughly 18 to 90 years, and participants resided in 25 or so US areas. The source is a woman in her thirties who had recovered from COVID-19. The sequencing sample was made of PBMCs or T cells enriched from blood (not recorded which).

The CDR3 bases are TGTGCCAGCCGCAAAACTAGCGGGAATTCCGGTGAGCAGTTCTTC. Encoded protein: CASRKTSGNSGEQFF. V gene TRBV5-6 combines with J gene TRBJ2-1, with 10 nucleotides matching TRBD2. CDR1 and CDR2 (germline): SGHDT, YYEEEE. With 7 bases clipped from V and 9 bases from J, the junction kept 13 bases outside the gene matches. This CDR3 has 15 amino acids.